This T cell receptor beta chain emerged from a study of blood T cell repertoires in COVID-19 (dated by TCRdb to about 2020). Looking at the study overall: Collaborator samples came from the United States, Italy and Spain and covered acute and convalescent phases of COVID-19. The material from the prospective study consisted of cDNA or gDNA derived from T cells, B-cell-depleted T cells, or PBMCs. The dataset comprised deeply sampled blood TCRbeta repertoires from subjects exposed to, actively infected with, or recovered from COVID-19. The repertoires were made available in a free public database intended to serve as a resource for research on the immune response to SARS-CoV-2. Samples came from the ongoing ImmuneRACE study (first 160 participants) plus 1,254 subjects from 6 global collaborators. The sample metadata nearly always contained a de-identified subject ID, COVID-19 status, age in years and sex. Where HLA class I and class II types were available, the types were taken from metadata supplied by the sample provider, not from assay-based typing. Overall results and qualifications from the work: The amount of clinical and demographic metadata varied by source and participant and was provided uncurated.

The immunoSEQ Assay, a bias-controlled multiplex PCR, was used to amplify TCRbeta CDR3 regions from genomic DNA. The source study handled its data this way. The number of nucleated cells in each sample was estimated by amplification of reference gene primers within the assay. Sequence reads were collapsed and filtered to measure the absolute abundance of every unique TCRbeta CDR3 rearrangement. For each sample, productive Simpson clonality was calculated as the square root of Simpson's diversity index across productive rearrangements. In TCRdb, the immuneACCESS table is reduced to in-frame sequences with V and J assigned. These tables do not hold every clone; where another copy was compared, an unresolved V gene accounts for under half, and the others remain unexplained. Clone size and V and J calls were adopted from that table, with D and trimming inferred from the DNA. The table for this sample lists tens of thousands of clones; more than 85% of them were counted only once. Approximately 15% of the sample is held by the ten biggest clonotypes.

Comment on this clone: There is no known antigen for this receptor. There are no base qualities to consult, and no much larger clone falls within one base.

The collaborating institutions used their own protocols to collect whole blood in K2EDTA tubes. For TCRbeta analysis, collaborator samples were shipped as frozen whole blood, as isolated PBMCs, or as DNA extracted from either sample type. The specimen was peripheral blood. The TCR originated in an older man with active or convalescent COVID-19.

The CDR3 region: CASSGGSSGRADEQFF. The bases read TGCGCCAGCAGCGGGGGCTCTAGCGGGAGGGCCGATGAGCAGTTCTTC. The rearrangement combines TRBV5-1 with TRBJ2-1; the junction holds 12 bases that match TRBD2. Germline trimming amounts to 4 bases on V and 8 bases on J, with 10 as the count of junction bases outside the gene matches. Per the germline V gene, SGHRS is the CDR1 and YFSETQ is the CDR2. The CDR3 numbers 16 residues from cysteine through phenylalanine. This entry keeps only the CDR3 DNA: 48 bases, framed from base 1.